Below are 23 T cell receptor beta chains sequenced from a single sample in a study of blood T cells in healthy people across ages (dated by TCRdb to between 2014 and 2017). Libraries were constructed by 5' RACE. Sequencing was carried out with an Illumina HiSeq 2500. A second about 7 to 12 cycle PCR used a sample-barcoded 5' primer and a J-beta primer mix. TCRdb reanalyzed the raw reads on its own, using fastp at Q25 for trimming and MiXCR for clone calling, and kept in-frame beta chains. Entries that share a CDR3 protein sequence are merged under the most common genes and DNA. Recorded for this sample are about 1.8 million distinct CDR3 sequences; roughly 52% of them occurred a single time. 2.1% of the sample goes to the ten largest clones. Sequenced sample: blood. Source of these receptors: a middle-aged woman in good health.

Remarks on this clonotype: Compared with germline, one end of the junction differs, possibly owing to a read error. J is TRBJ2-7 and V is TRBV4-2; D gene unclear. The J call may be incorrect, as the DNA end agrees better with TRBJ2-5. Germline V gene sequence: CDR1 LGHNA, CDR2 YNFKEQ. This CDR3 comprises 13 residues. In nucleotides, the CDR3 is TGTGCCGGCAGCCAATCGCTTCAAGAGACCCAGTACTTC. Translated: CAGSQSLQETQYF.

The chain uses TRBV29-1 and TRBJ2-7; D may be TRBD1 (5 bases). This CDR3 has 13 amino acids. CDR1 SQVTM and CDR2 ANQGSEA come from the germline V gene. The V gene lost 6 bases and the J gene lost 2 bases, with 14 bases spanning the gap. This CDR3 is CSVLSPRAYEQYF. The DNA for the CDR3 is TGCAGCGTGTTGTCCCCCAGGGCCTACGAGCAGTACTTC.

The V call is TRBV11-2, the J call TRBJ2-1, with a weak D call TRBD1 (6 bases). V gave up 2 bases and J gave up 13 bases, with 21 bases separating them. The germline V gene has CDR1 SGHAT and CDR2 FQNNGV. The CDR3 extends over 15 amino acids. In DNA, the CDR3 is TGTGCCAGCAGCTTAACAGGGTTAGGAACCACCGCTCAGTTCTTC. It specifies CASSLTGLGTTAQFF. Full variable domain (outside the CDR3, taken from reference TRBV11-2 and TRBJ2-1): EAGVAQSPRYKIIEKRQSVAFWCNPISGHATLYWYQQILGQGPKLLIQFQNNGVVDDSQLPKDRFSAERLKGVDSTLKIQPAKLEDSAVYLCASSLTGLGTTAQFFGPGTRLTVL.

This clonotype was seen a few times. The chain combines TRBV4-1 with TRBJ2-6; 10 nucleotides line up with TRBD1. This CDR3 has 19 amino acids. V gave up 2 bases and J gave up 0 bases; unmatched junction bases: 7. From germline, CDR1 is MGHRA and CDR2 YSYEKL. The CDR3 region has the DNA TGCGCCAGCAGCCAAAAACCGGGACAGGGGAGCTCTGGGGCCAACGTCCTGACTTTC. Its translation: CASSQKPGQGSSGANVLTF.

The chain combines TRBV10-3 with TRBJ1-1; possible D gene TRBD1, 6 bases. V gave up 2 bases and J gave up 7 bases, with 14 bases separating them. Germline-derived CDR1 and CDR2 are ENHRY and SYGVKD. This CDR3 is 14 amino acids long. CDR3 coding DNA: TGTGCCATCAGTGAGCCCCGGACAGCACATGAAGCTTTCTTT. This gives the protein CAISEPRTAHEAFF.

This sequence joins TRBV20-1 and TRBJ2-5; D is unclear. The germline V gene encodes CDR1 DFQATT and CDR2 SNEGSKA (reference sequence). CDR3 size: 14 residues. V gave up 0 bases and J gave up 0 bases, with 8 bases separating them. Written as DNA, the CDR3 is TGCAGTGCTAGAGATCACCCGTACCAAGAGACCCAGTACTTC. Translating it yields CSARDHPYQETQYF.

V and J are TRBV12-5 and TRBJ2-3; TRBD1 is a possible D gene (6 bases). The CDR3 sequence is 14 residues long. Trimming pared 5 bases from V and 5 bases from J, leaving 14 bases between. Per germline, CDR1 LGHNT and CDR2 FRNRAP. The CDR3 loop is CASGHNRAGDTQYF. The DNA of the CDR3 is TGTGCTAGTGGTCACAACAGGGCTGGAGATACGCAGTATTTT.

Details on this clonotype: At one end, the junction sequence differs from germline, possibly due to a read error. The chain employs TRBV10-3 and TRBJ2-5; no definite D call. The CDR3 is 13 amino acids. In germline, CDR1 is ENHRY, CDR2 SYGVKD. The CDR3 loop reads CAIRETQQETRYF. The CDR3 DNA follows: TGTGCCATCAGGGAGACACAGCAAGAGACCCGGTACTTC.

About this clonotype: One junction end disagrees with the germline gene, perhaps due to a read error. The chain couples TRBV7-9 to TRBJ2-5, with D tentatively TRBD2 (7 bases). The J call may be incorrect, as the DNA end agrees better with TRBJ2-7. This CDR3 contains 16 residues. The germline V gene has CDR1 SEHNR and CDR2 FQNEAQ (reference sequence). The CDR3 spells CASNLGSRGGDYEQYF. The CDR3 nucleotides are TGTGCCAGCAACTTAGGTTCTAGGGGGGGAGACTACGAGCAGTACTTC.

The CDR3 sequence is CASSNPQNTEAFF. CDR3 DNA: TGTGCCAGCAGCAATCCGCAAAACACTGAAGCTTTCTTT. The chain is built from TRBV7-2 and TRBJ1-1, with D uncertain. The CDR3 has 13 residues. Germline assignment: CDR1 SGHTA and CDR2 FQGNSA. Trimming took off 5 bases at V and 2 bases at J, with 9 bases between the two ends.

The J gene is TRBJ2-4, the V gene TRBV18, with D possibly being TRBD1 (5 bases). The DNA matches TRBJ2-5 better at its end, which makes the J call doubtful. The CDR3 sequence is 15 residues long. Germline-derived CDR1 and CDR2 are KGHSH and LQKENI. The CDR3 DNA is TGTGCCAGCTCAGCCCCAGGGCTGCAACAAGAGACCCAGTACTTC. Its protein product is CASSAPGLQQETQYF.

This clonotype has a handful of counts. The J gene is TRBJ1-2, the V gene TRBV9; tentatively, D is TRBD1 (6 bases). Trimming shortened V by 3 bases and J by 0 bases, and 15 bases separated the two germline ends. CDR3 length equals 16 residues. The germline gives CDR1 SGDLS, CDR2 YYNGEE. DNA for the CDR3: TGTGCCAGCAGCGGAGCCCAGGGGAGGACTAACTATGGCTACACCTTC. Residues: CASSGAQGRTNYGYTF.

The V call is TRBV20-1, the J call TRBJ2-3; no reliable D call. This CDR3 is built from 13 residues. The V end was cut by 6 bases, the J end by 2 bases, with 12 bases between. CDR1 and CDR2 (germline): DFQATT, SNEGSKA (reference sequence). CDR3 loop: CSARPPFTDTQYF. The CDR3 nucleotides read TGCAGTGCCAGACCTCCATTCACAGATACGCAGTATTTT.

This clonotype was counted a few times. DNA of the CDR3: TGTGCCAGCAGCAAAGTTAGGGTTCGTGGCTACACCTTC. Its translation: CASSKVRVRGYTF. The chain is built from TRBV21-1 and TRBJ1-2. TRBV21-1 is flagged as a pseudogene. This CDR3 is built from 13 residues.

This chain connects TRBV6-5 to TRBJ2-3; 9 bases map to TRBD1. The germline V gene encodes CDR1 MNHEY and CDR2 SVGAGI. The CDR3 is made up of 16 amino acids. V lost 8 bases, J lost 4 bases, and 13 bases stayed unmatched. The CDR3 is CASLGFGQGFADTQYF. In nucleotides, the CDR3 is TGTGCCAGCCTTGGTTTCGGACAGGGGTTCGCAGATACGCAGTATTTT.

This clonotype was counted only a few times. The V gene is TRBV20-1, the J gene TRBJ1-2; tentatively, D is TRBD1 (6 bases). Trimming cost V 6 bases and J 7 bases, with 24 bases left between them. The CDR3 sequence is 15 residues long. CDR1 and CDR2 (germline): DFQATT, SNEGSKA (reference sequence). CDR3 in amino acids: CSASLNRAVGRGYTF. In DNA, the CDR3 is TGCAGTGCATCTTTAAACAGGGCGGTTGGCCGTGGCTACACCTTC.

In this sample, this clonotype turned up a few times. The J gene is TRBJ1-2, the V gene TRBV12-3 or TRBV12-4, with 7 nucleotides matching TRBD1. The CDR3 has 17 residues. The V gene end was trimmed by 5 bases and the J gene end by 4 bases; junction bases not matched to a gene: 16. Here the CDR3 reads CASSRGTVLTLGYGYTF. The CDR3 DNA reads TGTGCCAGCAGTAGAGGGACAGTCCTCACTTTGGGCTATGGCTACACCTTC.

CDR3 amino acids: CASSPSRGRPDSPLHF. The CDR3 DNA reads TGTGCCAGCAGCCCGTCGAGGGGTCGACCGGATTCACCCCTCCACTTT. The chain has TRBV4-2 and TRBJ1-6, with TRBD1 as a possible D gene (5 bases). Germline V gene sequence: CDR1 LGHNA, CDR2 YNFKEQ. V was clipped by 4 bases and J by 8 bases, with 18 bases between them. The CDR3 is made up of 16 amino acids.

The chain couples TRBV9 to TRBJ2-1; 9 nucleotides line up with TRBD2. The J segment lost 8 bases and the V segment lost 4 bases, leaving 10 bases of the junction unmatched. The CDR3 runs 15 residues. Looked up from germline, CDR1 is SGDLS and CDR2 is YYNGEE. CDR3 sequence: CASSPRTSAGHEQFF. As DNA, the CDR3 is TGTGCCAGCAGCCCTCGGACTAGCGCTGGGCATGAGCAGTTCTTC.

The genes are TRBV2 and TRBJ1-1; no clear D. Germline loops: CDR1 SNHLY, CDR2 FYNNEI. Trimming removed 5 bases at V and 11 bases at J, with 9 bases between. The CDR3 is 10 amino acids. The CDR3 loop reads CASSRTAAFF. In DNA, the CDR3 is TGTGCCAGCAGTCGTACCGCGGCTTTCTTT. The full variable domain, completed using reference TRBV2 and TRBJ1-1, is EPEVTQTPSHQVTQMGQEVILRCVPISNHLYFYWYRQILGQKVEFLVSFYNNEISEKSEIFDDQFSVERPDGSNFTLKIRSTKLEDSAMYFCASSRTAAFFGQGTRLTVV.

The CDR3 here is CASSTQVETYGYTF. In nucleotides, the CDR3 is TGTGCCAGCAGCACCCAAGTGGAGACCTATGGCTACACCTTC. The chain uses TRBV7-9 and TRBJ1-2; D gene ambiguous. V was cut by 5 bases and J by 4 bases, with 14 bases left in between. CDR1 is SEHNR and CDR2 is FQNEAQ in the germline V gene (reference sequence). The CDR3 sequence is 14 residues long.

The chain carries TRBV20-1 and TRBJ2-2, with TRBD1 identical over 8 bases. The CDR3 length is 17 residues. Germline assignment: CDR1 DFQATT and CDR2 SNEGSKA (reference sequence). V dropped 5 bases and J dropped 0; count of bases not matched to a gene: 11. The CDR3 DNA follows: TGCAGTGCTTGTCAGGGGGCTCCAAAAACGAACACCGGGGAGCTGTTTTTT. Its translation is CSACQGAPKTNTGELFF.

The rearrangement joins TRBV7-2 to TRBJ2-7, with 8 positions matching TRBD2. Per germline, CDR1 SGHTA and CDR2 FQGNSA. Trimming cost V 1 base and J 3 bases; bases outside gene matches: 8. The CDR3 spans 16 residues. The CDR3 loop is CASSLGISGAYYEQYF. CDR3 nucleotides: TGTGCCAGCAGCTTAGGTATTAGCGGGGCCTACTACGAGCAGTACTTC.